This record looks at one T cell receptor (beta chain) sequence and its context. This entry comes from a study of cytomegalovirus exposure and HLA in healthy donors. The study ran its PCR with 60 Vbeta and 13 Jbeta primers. The data were produced by immunoSEQ multiplex PCR, yet TCRdb's version contains in-frame clones alone and is incomplete. The sample lists 200,000 to 250,000 clones; less than 80% were seen once. Germline loops: CDR1 MGHRA, CDR2 YSYEKL. V lost 6 bases, J lost 1 base, and 13 bases lay in between. This CDR3 is 14 amino acids long. The chain is built from TRBV4-1 and TRBJ2-7; D not resolved. This TCR was recovered from a girl aged 2-10 years in good health and CMV-seronegative. Material for sequencing was PBMCs. The CDR3 sequence: CASSLSVVSYEQYF. CDR3 in DNA: TGCGCCAGCAGTCTTTCCGTAGTTTCCTACGAGCAGTACTTC.